The TCR beta chain under discussion was sequenced for a study of T cell repertoires in ileal Crohn's disease. Study-wide points: Clonal expansions were more frequent in active smokers than non-smokers at surgery. Compared with CD4 T cells, sorted CD8 cells carried more expanded clones.

CDR3 length: 15 amino acids. CDR1 and CDR2 (germline): SGHAT, FQNNGV. TCRdb keeps only in-frame clones here, not all; method: immunoSEQ multiplex PCR. Of around 15,000 clones listed, roughly 87% are singletons. In the case of this clone: Its antigen is unknown.

The chain combines TRBV11-2 with TRBJ2-5, with D tentatively TRBD2 (6 bases). Gene TRBJ2-7 matches the end of the DNA better, so the J call may be wrong. Sequencing input: ileal tissue. The sequence was obtained from an adult with Crohn's disease. CDR3 protein: CASSLRGSPSYEQYF. For the CDR3, the DNA is TGTGCCAGCAGCCTTCGGGGGAGCCCTTCCTACGAGCAGTACTTC.